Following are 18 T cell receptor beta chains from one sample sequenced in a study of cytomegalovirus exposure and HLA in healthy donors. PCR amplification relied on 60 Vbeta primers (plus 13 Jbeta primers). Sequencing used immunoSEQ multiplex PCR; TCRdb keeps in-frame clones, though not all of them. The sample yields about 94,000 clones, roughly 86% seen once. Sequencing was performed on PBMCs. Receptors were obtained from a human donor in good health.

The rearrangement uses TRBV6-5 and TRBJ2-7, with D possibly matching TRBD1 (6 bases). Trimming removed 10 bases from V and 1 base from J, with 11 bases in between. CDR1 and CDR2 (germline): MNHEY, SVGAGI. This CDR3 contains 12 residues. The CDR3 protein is CATQGQSYEQYF. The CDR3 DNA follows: TGTGCCACTCAAGGACAGTCCTACGAGCAGTACTTC.

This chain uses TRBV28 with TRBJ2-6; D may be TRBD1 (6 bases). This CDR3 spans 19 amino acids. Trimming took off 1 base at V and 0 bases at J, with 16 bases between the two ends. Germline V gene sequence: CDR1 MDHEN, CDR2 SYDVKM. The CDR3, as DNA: TGTGCCAGCAGTTTATATAACGCAGGGGACCTCTCTGGGGCCAACGTCCTGACTTTC. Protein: CASSLYNAGDLSGANVLTF.

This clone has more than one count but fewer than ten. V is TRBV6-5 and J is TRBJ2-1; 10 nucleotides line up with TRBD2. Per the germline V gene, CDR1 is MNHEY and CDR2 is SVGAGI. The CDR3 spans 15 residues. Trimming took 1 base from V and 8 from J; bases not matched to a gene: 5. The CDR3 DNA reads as TGTGCCAGCAGTTACTGGGCTAGCGGGGGCGATGAGCAGTTCTTC. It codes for CASSYWASGGDEQFF.

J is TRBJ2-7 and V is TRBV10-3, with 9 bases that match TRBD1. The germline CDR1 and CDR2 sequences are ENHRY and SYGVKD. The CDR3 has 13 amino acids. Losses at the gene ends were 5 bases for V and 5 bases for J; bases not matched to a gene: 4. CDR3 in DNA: TGTGCCATCAGTCTGACAGGGGGAGACGAGCAGTACTTC. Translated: CAISLTGGDEQYF.

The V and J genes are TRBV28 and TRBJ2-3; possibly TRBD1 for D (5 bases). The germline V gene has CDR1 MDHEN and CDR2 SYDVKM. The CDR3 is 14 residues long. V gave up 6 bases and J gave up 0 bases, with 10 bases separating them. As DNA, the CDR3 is TGTGCCAGCAGCGACAGCCCTAGCACAGATACGCAGTATTTT. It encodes CASSDSPSTDTQYF.

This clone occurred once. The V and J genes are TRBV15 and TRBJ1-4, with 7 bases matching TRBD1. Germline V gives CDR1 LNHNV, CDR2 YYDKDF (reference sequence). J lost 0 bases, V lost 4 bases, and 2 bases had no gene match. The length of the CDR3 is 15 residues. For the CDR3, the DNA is TGTGCCACCAGCACCCAGGGGGCAACTAATGAAAAACTGTTTTTT. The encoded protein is CATSTQGATNEKLFF.

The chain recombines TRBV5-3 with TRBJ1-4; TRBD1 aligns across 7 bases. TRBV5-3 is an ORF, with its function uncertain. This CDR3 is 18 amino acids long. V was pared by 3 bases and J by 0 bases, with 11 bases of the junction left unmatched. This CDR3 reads CARSSGTAILATNEKLFF. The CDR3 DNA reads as TGTGCCAGAAGCTCAGGGACAGCGATTCTTGCAACTAATGAAAAACTGTTTTTT.

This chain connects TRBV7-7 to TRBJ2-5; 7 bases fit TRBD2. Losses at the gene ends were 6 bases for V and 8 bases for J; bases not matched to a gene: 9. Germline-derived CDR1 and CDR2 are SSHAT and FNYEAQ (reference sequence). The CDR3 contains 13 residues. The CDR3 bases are TGTGCCAGCAGACCTACCATAGCGGGCACCCAGTACTTC. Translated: CASRPTIAGTQYF.

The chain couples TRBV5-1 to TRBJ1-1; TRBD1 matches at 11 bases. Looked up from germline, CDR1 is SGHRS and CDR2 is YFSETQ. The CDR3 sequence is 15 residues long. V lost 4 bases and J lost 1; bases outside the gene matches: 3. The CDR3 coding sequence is TGCGCCAGCAGCCCAGGGACAGGGGGGAACACTGAAGCTTTCTTT. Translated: CASSPGTGGNTEAFF. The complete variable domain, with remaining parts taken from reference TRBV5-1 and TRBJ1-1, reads KAGVTQTPRYLIKTRGQQVTLSCSPISGHRSVSWYQQTPGQGLQFLFEYFSETQRNKGNFPGRFSGRQFSNSRSEMNVSTLELGDSALYLCASSPGTGGNTEAFFGQGTRLTVV.

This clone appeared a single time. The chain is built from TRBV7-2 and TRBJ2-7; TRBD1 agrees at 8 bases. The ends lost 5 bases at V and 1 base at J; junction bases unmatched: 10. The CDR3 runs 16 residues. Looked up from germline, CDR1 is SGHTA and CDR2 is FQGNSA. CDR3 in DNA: TGTGCCAGCAGCAGGGGGGCACAGGGGGTTTCCTACGAGCAGTACTTC. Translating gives CASSRGAQGVSYEQYF.

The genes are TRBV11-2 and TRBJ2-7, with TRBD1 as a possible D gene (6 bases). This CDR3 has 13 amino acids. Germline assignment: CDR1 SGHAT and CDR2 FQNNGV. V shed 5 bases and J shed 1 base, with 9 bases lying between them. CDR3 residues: CASSIGQSYEQYF. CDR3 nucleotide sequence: TGTGCCAGCAGCATCGGACAGTCCTACGAGCAGTACTTC.

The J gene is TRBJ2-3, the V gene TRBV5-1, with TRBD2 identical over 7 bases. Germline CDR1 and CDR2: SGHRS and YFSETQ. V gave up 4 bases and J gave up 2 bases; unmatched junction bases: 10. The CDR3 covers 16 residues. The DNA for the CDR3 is TGCGCCAGCAGCGGCATTGGCGGGAGTATCACAGATACGCAGTATTTT. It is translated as CASSGIGGSITDTQYF.

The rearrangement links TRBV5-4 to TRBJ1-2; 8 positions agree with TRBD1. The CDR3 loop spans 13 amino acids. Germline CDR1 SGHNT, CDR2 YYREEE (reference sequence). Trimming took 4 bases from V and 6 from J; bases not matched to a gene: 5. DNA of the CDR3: TGTGCCAGCAGCCCCGGGACAGGTGATGGCTACACCTTC. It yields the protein CASSPGTGDGYTF.

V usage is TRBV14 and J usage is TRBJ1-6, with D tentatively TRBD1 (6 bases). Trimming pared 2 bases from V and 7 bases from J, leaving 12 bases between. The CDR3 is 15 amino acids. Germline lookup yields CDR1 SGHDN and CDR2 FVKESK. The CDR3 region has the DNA TGTGCCAGCAGCCAACCCGGACAGTTAAATTCACCCCTCCACTTT. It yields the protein CASSQPGQLNSPLHF.

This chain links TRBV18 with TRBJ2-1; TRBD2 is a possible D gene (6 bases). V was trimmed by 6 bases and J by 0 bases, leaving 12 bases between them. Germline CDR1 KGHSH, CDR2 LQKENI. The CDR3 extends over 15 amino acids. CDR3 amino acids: CASSRDWSSYNEQFF. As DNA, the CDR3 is TGTGCCAGCTCCCGGGACTGGAGCTCCTACAATGAGCAGTTCTTC.

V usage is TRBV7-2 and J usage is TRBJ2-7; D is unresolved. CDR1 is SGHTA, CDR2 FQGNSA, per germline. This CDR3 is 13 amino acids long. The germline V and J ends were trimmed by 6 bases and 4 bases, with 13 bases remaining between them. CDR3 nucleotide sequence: TGTGCCAGCAGGCCGGGTAATCTTTACGAGCAGTACTTC. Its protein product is CASRPGNLYEQYF.

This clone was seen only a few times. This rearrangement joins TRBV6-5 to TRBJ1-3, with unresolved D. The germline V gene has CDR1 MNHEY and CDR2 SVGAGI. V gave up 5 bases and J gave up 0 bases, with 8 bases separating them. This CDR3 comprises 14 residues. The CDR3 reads CASSRFYSGNTIYF. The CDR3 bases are TGTGCCAGCAGTCGCTTCTACTCTGGAAACACCATATATTTT.

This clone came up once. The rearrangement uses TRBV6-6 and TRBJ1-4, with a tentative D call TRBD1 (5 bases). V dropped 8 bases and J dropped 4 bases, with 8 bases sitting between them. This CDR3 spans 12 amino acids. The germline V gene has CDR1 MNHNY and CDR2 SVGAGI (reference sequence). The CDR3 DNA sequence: TGTGCCAGCGCAGGGAATAATGAAAAACTGTTTTTT. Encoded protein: CASAGNNEKLFF.